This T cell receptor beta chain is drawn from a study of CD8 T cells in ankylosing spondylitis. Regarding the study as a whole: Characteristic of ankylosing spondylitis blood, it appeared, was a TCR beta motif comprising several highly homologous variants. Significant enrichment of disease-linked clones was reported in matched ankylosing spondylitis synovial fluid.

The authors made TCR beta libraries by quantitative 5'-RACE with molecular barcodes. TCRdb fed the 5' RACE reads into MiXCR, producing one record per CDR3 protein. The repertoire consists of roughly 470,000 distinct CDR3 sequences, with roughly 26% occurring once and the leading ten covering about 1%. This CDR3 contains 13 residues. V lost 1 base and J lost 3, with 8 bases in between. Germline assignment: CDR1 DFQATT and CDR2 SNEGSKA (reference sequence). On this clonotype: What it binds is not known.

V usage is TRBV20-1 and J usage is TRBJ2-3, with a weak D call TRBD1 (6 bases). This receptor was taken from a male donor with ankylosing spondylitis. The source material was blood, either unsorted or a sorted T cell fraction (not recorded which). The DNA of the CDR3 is TGCAGTGCTAGAGTTCAGGGGACAGATACGCAGTATTTT. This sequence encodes CSARVQGTDTQYF.